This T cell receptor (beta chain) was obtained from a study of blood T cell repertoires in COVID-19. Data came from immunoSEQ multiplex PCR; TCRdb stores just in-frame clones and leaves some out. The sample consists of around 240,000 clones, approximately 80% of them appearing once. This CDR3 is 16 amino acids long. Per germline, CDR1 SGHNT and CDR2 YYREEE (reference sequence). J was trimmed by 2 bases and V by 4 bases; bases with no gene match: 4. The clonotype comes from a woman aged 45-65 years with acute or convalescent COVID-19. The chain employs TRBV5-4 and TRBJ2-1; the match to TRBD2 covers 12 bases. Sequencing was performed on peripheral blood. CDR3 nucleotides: TGTGCCAGCAGCCAACTAGCGGGAGGCCCCTACAATGAGCAGTTCTTC. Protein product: CASSQLAGGPYNEQFF.